Listed below are T cell receptor beta chains from one sample, sequenced in a study of preoperative IRX-2 immunotherapy in early breast cancer. Sequenced by immunoSEQ multiplex PCR; TCRdb stores in-frame clones only, minus some. Seen here are under 2,000 clones, around 75% observed once, and the top ten hold approximately 10%. The sample was tumor tissue, taken after IRX-2 immunotherapy. The receptors originated from a human donor with breast cancer. CDR3s include the opening cysteine and the closing phenylalanine or tryptophan. The D gene is left open where the match is weak. Expanded clones are given a class, and other clones once, few, many or no size at all.

-	TRBJ2-5	-	TRBV6-8	TGTGCCAGCAGTTACTCGACACTTGCCCAAGAGACCCAGTACTTC	CASSYSTLAQETQYF
-	TRBJ2-5	-	TRBV19	TGTGCCAGTAGTATAGAGGGAAACCTCGGGGAGACCCAGTACTTC	CASSIEGNLGETQYF
-	TRBJ1-5	few	TRBV19	TGTGCCAGTAGTATTGGGCAGGGGCGTATTCAGCCCCAGCATTTT	CASSIGQGRIQPQHF
-	TRBJ2-5	-	TRBV11-3	TGTGCCAGCAGCTGGGGCGACAGATCTCAAGAGACCCAGTACTTC	CASSWGDRSQETQYF
TRBD1	TRBJ1-5	-	TRBV11-3	TGTGCCAGCAGCCGACAGGGGACCCTCAATCAGCCCCAGCATTTT	CASSRQGTLNQPQHF
TRBD2	TRBJ2-3	-	TRBV6-8	TGTGCCAGCCGGGGACTAGCACTCGGCGGGCAGTATTTT	CASRGLALGGQYF
TRBD1	TRBJ1-5	-	TRBV11-3	TGTGCCAGCAGCCAACCTGACAGGGGCGGGAGCAATCAGCCCCAGCATTTT	CASSQPDRGGSNQPQHF
-	TRBJ2-7	-	TRBV30	TGTGCCTGGAGTGTTGGGGTACTCGTGGACGAGCAGTACTTC	CAWSVGVLVDEQYF
-	TRBJ2-5	-	TRBV4-1	TGCGCCAGCAGCCAAGGAGGGGAAGAGACCCAGTACTTC	CASSQGGEETQYF
-	TRBJ1-3	-	TRBV28	TGTGCCAGCACCCCTTCTGTAGGGTCTGGAAACACCATATATTTT	CASTPSVGSGNTIYF
TRBD2	TRBJ2-7	-	TRBV11-3	TGTGCCAGCAGCTTGGTTAGCGGGGGGATATCATACGAGCAGTACTTC	CASSLVSGGISYEQYF
-	TRBJ1-4	-	TRBV19	TGTGCCAGTAGTATCGCTGTCAACAGGCGACTGGGTGAAAAACTGTTTTTT	CASSIAVNRRLGEKLFF
-	TRBJ1-3	-	TRBV19	TGTGCCAGTAGCTCCGGGACGTCCTCTGGAAACACCATATATTTT	CASSSGTSSGNTIYF
-	TRBJ1-1	-	TRBV6-8	TGTGCCAGCAGCCCTGCCTTAGGGGCCACTGAAGCTTTCTTT	CASSPALGATEAFF
TRBD1	TRBJ1-2	-	TRBV6-8	TGTGCCAGCAGTTACACCCACAGGGGAACTGGCTACACCTTC	CASSYTHRGTGYTF
-	TRBJ1-2	-	TRBV11-3	TGTGCCAGCAGCCCCCACAGGAGGAGGGGGGATCGGGGCTACACCTTC	CASSPHRRRGDRGYTF
TRBD2	TRBJ2-5	-	TRBV12-5	TGTGCTAGTGCCACCTTAACCGGGGGGAGAGAGACCCAGTACTTC	CASATLTGGRETQYF
TRBD2	TRBJ2-1	-	TRBV30	TGTGCCTGGAGTGTAATGACTAGCGGGGGGCGGCTTAGGAAGCAGTTCTTC	CAWSVMTSGGRLRKQFF
TRBD1	TRBJ2-1	-	TRBV19	TGTGCCAGTATCAGTTCCTACCCTGGGACAGGGGGAGGCAATGAGCAGTTCTTC	CASISSYPGTGGGNEQFF
-	TRBJ2-5	few	TRBV11-3	TGTGCCAGCAGCTTAGTGCGGTGGGGCACCCAAGAGACCCAGTACTTC	CASSLVRWGTQETQYF
-	TRBJ1-1	-	TRBV11-3	TGTGCCAGCAGCCTCAAGATTCCAGGGCTAGGAAAAACTGAAGCTTTCTTT	CASSLKIPGLGKTEAFF
TRBD1	TRBJ2-6	-	TRBV6-8	TGTGCCAGCAGTTACTCGAGATGGGTCCGGGACAGCTACTCTGGGGCCAACGTCCTGACTTTC	CASSYSRWVRDSYSGANVLTF
-	TRBJ2-7	-	TRBV28	TGTGCCAGCAGTTTATGGACTGGCGGGCGCTACGAGCAGTACTTC	CASSLWTGGRYEQYF
-	TRBJ1-3	few	TRBV6-8	TGTGCCAGCGCAATAGCGACAGGCTCTGGAAACACCATATATTTT	CASAIATGSGNTIYF
TRBD2	TRBJ2-1	-	TRBV11-3	TGTGCCAGCAGCCCTAGCGGGGGGGCATACTCCTACAATGAGCAGTTCTTC	CASSPSGGAYSYNEQFF
TRBD1	TRBJ1-2	-	TRBV19	TGTGCCAGTATCCAAACGGGACAGGGGAGCTATGGCTACACCTTC	CASIQTGQGSYGYTF
-	TRBJ1-4	-	TRBV11-3	TGTGCCAGCAGCTTTGCGAGGGGCGATACAACTAATGAAAAACTGTTTTTT	CASSFARGDTTNEKLFF
-	TRBJ1-2	-	TRBV6-8	TGTGCCATGCAGGGGTCAGGGAACTATGGCTACACCTTC	CAMQGSGNYGYTF
-	TRBJ1-5	-	TRBV18	TGTGCCAGCTCCTCGTCCCAATGGCAGCCCCAGCATTTT	CASSSSQWQPQHF
-	TRBJ2-5	-	TRBV19	TGTGCCAGTAAAATACAGGGACCCCAAGAGACCCAGTACTTC	CASKIQGPQETQYF
TRBD2	TRBJ2-7	-	TRBV6-8	TGTGCCAGCAGTTACTCCACCCCACTAGCGGGACAAGGGTACGAGCAGTACTTC	CASSYSTPLAGQGYEQYF
-	TRBJ1-1	-	TRBV6-8	TGTGCCAGCAGTTACTCGCGCTCTGAAGCTTTCTTT	CASSYSRSEAFF
-	TRBJ1-5	few	TRBV19	TGTGCCAGCAAGGACCTCCTCTACGAGGAGCCCCAGCATTTT	CASKDLLYEEPQHF
TRBD1	TRBJ2-1	-	TRBV6-8	TGTGCCAGCAGTTACTCGGACAGGGGCGGGGAGCAGTTCTTC	CASSYSDRGGEQFF
-	TRBJ1-5	-	TRBV19	TGTGCCAGTAGAATGGAGAAGCGGAGCAATCAGCCCCAGCATTTT	CASRMEKRSNQPQHF
-	TRBJ1-4	-	TRBV11-3	TGTGCCAGCAGCTTTGGACAAGTAGCAACTAATGAAAAACTGTTTTTT	CASSFGQVATNEKLFF
-	TRBJ1-6	-	TRBV15	TGTGCCACCAGCAGAGATGGGGGGCTACTGACACCCCTCCACTTT	CATSRDGGLLTPLHF
TRBD1	TRBJ2-7	once	TRBV18	TGTGCCAGCTCTCCCCCCAGGGGGCAGGGTGGGCGAGCTAGCTCCTACGAGCAGTACTTC	CASSPPRGQGGRASSYEQYF
TRBD2	TRBJ2-7	once	TRBV6-8	TGTGCCAGCAGTGCCGGCGGGGGGGCCTCCTACGAGCAGTACTTC	CASSAGGGASYEQYF
-	TRBJ1-5	-	TRBV6-1	TGTGCCAGCAGTGAAGGGGTTGTTAGCAATCAGCCCCAGCATTTT	CASSEGVVSNQPQHF
TRBD1	TRBJ1-1	-	TRBV29-1	TGCAGCGCCGCCGGACAGGAGAACACTGAAGCTTTCTTT	CSAAGQENTEAFF